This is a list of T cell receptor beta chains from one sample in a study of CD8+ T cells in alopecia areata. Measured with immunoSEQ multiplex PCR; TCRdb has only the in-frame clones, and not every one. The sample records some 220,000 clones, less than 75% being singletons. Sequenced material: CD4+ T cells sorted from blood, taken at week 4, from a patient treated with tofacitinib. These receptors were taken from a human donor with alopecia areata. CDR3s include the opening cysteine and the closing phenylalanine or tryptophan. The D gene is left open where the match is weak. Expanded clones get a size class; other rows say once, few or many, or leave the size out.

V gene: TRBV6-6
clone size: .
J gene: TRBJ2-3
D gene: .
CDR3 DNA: TGTGCCAGCAGTTACTCGCGCGGATTGTTAGATACGCAGTATTTT
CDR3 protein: CASSYSRGLLDTQYF

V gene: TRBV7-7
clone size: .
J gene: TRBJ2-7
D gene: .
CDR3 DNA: TGTGCCAGCAGCTTACTCCGGGAAACCTACGAGCAGTACTTC
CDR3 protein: CASSLLRETYEQYF

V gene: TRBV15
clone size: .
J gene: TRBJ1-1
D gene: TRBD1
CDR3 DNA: TGTGCCACCAGCGGTGACAGGGGTAACACTGAAGCTTTCTTT
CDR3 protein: CATSGDRGNTEAFF

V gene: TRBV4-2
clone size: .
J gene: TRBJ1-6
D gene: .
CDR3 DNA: TGTGCCAGCAGCCAAGATCAGGGGTATAATTCACCCCTCCACTTT
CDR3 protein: CASSQDQGYNSPLHF

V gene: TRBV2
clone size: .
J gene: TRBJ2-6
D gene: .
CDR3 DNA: TGTGCCAGCAGTGCCGCTGGAGGGCAACCCTCTGGGGCCAACGTCCTGACTTTC
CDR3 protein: CASSAAGGQPSGANVLTF

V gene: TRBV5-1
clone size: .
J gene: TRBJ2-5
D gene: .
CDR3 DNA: TGCGCCAGCAGCGTCGCTCCCCAAGAGACCCAGTACTTC
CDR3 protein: CASSVAPQETQYF

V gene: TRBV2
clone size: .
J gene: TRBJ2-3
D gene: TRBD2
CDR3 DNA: TGTGCCAGCAGTGATTCGTCTAGCGGGGAGAGCACAGATACGCAGTATTTT
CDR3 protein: CASSDSSSGESTDTQYF

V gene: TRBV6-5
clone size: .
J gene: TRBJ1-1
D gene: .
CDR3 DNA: TGTGCCAGCAGTTACTCGACAGGGAACACTGAAGCTTTCTTT
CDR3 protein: CASSYSTGNTEAFF

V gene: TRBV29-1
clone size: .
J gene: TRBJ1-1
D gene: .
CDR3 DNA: TGCAGCGTCATATCGACGGACCGTACTGAAGCTTTCTTT
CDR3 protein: CSVISTDRTEAFF

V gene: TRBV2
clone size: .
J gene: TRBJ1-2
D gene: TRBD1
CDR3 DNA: TGTGCCAGCAGTGTCAGGACAGGACCGCGGGGTGGCTACACCTTC
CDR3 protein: CASSVRTGPRGGYTF

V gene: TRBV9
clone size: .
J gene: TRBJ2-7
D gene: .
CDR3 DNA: TGTGCCAGCAGCGCGGAGTACAGGGACGAGCAGTACTTC
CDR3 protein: CASSAEYRDEQYF

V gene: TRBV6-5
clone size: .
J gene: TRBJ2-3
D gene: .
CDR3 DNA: TGTGCCAGCAGTTACCTTCAAGTAGGCGGCATTAGATCGCAGTATTTT
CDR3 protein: CASSYLQVGGIRSQYF

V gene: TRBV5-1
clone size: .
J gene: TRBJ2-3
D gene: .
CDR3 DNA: TGCGCCAGCAGTCCTACCTCAAGCACGATAGGAGATACGCAGTATTTT
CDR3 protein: CASSPTSSTIGDTQYF

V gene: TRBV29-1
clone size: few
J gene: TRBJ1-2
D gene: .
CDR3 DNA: TGCAGCGTCCCCGGGGGGGTTGAGGGCTACACCTTC
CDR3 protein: CSVPGGVEGYTF

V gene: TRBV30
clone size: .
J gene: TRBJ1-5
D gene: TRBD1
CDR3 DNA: TGTGCCTGGAGTGTACGGGGACAGGGTAACCAGCCCCAGCATTTT
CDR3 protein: CAWSVRGQGNQPQHF

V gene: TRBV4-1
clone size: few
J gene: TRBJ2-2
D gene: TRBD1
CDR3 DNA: TGCGCCAGCAGCCAAGGGAGGGGACAGGGGGCCGGCGGGGAGCTGTTTTTT
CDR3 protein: CASSQGRGQGAGGELFF

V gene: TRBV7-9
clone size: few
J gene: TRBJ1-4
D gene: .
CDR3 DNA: TGTGCCAGCAGCAGTCGGGACACAGACGAAAAACTGTTTTTT
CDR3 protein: CASSSRDTDEKLFF

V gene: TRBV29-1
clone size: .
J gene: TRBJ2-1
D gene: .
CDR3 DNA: TGCAGCGTCGCCAGTGACTACAATGAGCAGTTCTTC
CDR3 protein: CSVASDYNEQFF